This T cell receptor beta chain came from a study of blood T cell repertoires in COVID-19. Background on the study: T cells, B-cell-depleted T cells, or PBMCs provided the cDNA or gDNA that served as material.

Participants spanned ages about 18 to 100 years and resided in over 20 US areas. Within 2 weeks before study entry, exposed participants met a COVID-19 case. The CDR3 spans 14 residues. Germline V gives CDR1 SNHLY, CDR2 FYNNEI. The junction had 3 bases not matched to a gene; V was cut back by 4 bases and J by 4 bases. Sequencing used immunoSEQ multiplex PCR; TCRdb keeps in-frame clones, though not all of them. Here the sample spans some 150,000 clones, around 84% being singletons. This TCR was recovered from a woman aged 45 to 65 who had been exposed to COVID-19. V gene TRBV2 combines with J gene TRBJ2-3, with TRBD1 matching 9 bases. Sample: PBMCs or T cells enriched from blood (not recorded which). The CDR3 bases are TGTGCCAGCAGTGGAGGGACAGGGCCAGATACGCAGTATTTT. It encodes CASSGGTGPDTQYF.